This T cell receptor beta chain was captured by sequencing in a study of blood T cell repertoires in COVID-19. About the study: Sites in the United States, Italy and Spain provided acute and convalescent COVID-19 samples. PBMCs, B-cell-depleted T cells, or T cells provided the cDNA or gDNA that made up the material.

The authors' processing: Researchers report that nucleated cell counts were estimated from reference gene primer amplification. Sequenced by immunoSEQ multiplex PCR; TCRdb stores in-frame clones only, minus some. Clonal size and the V and J genes are those of that table, whereas D and trimming came from the DNA. The table has about 130,000 clones, 80% to 85% seen once; the top ten hold around 12%. This clone appeared once. The germline gives CDR1 MNHEY, CDR2 SVGEGT. The V segment lost 2 bases and the J segment 0 bases; nucleotides outside the gene matches: 0. The CDR3 loop spans 16 amino acids. This clonotype was obtained from a woman under 40 who had recovered from COVID-19. This chain links TRBV6-2 or TRBV6-3 with TRBJ2-4; 11 nucleotides agree with TRBD2. The sample comprised peripheral blood. The CDR3 here is CASSYGLAGAKNIQYF. The DNA for the CDR3 is TGTGCCAGCAGTTACGGACTAGCGGGAGCCAAAAACATTCAGTACTTC.